A selection of T cell receptor beta chains follows, all from one sample in a study of graft-versus-host responses after intestinal transplantation. Assay: immunoSEQ multiplex PCR; the TCRdb copy retains only in-frame clones and omits some. In the table there are around 37,000 clones, 75% to 90% of which are singletons. The sample here was PBMCs, taken around 1,000 days after transplant. Every receptor here comes from a human patient who received an intestinal transplant, so some T cells may come from the graft donor. Both conserved end residues are part of each CDR3.

CAISESPTDTQYF	TRBJ2-3	TRBV10-3	13
CASRGGRLYEQYF	TRBJ2-7	TRBV2	13
CASSEWTVRDEKLFF	TRBJ1-4	TRBV10-2	15
CASSEYRSGGQETQYF	TRBJ2-5	TRBV6-1	16
CASSFEDTYEQYF	TRBJ2-7	TRBV6-1	13
CSVHPGGMNYGYTF	TRBJ1-2	TRBV29-1	14
CASSWSGYNSPLHF	TRBJ1-6	TRBV27	14
CASSGSGVSGAFF	TRBJ1-1	TRBV7-9	13
CASSLGLARETQYF	TRBJ2-5	TRBV7-9	14
CSVEGFGDEQYF	TRBJ2-7	TRBV29-1	12
CASSPGGTGGTGELFF	TRBJ2-2	TRBV7-3	16
CASSERGQMLMNTEAFF	TRBJ1-1	TRBV6-1	17
CASSEGRLGEQYF	TRBJ2-7	TRBV6-1	13
CASSEGVSGEQYF	TRBJ2-7	TRBV2	13
CASSQETRSGANVLTF	TRBJ2-6	TRBV4-2	16
CASSVSGKTNSPLHF	TRBJ1-6	TRBV2	15
CASSSGLPNEQFF	TRBJ2-1	TRBV5-4	13
CASSPRLVGEQFF	TRBJ2-1	TRBV11-2	13
CASSPTGTGEGQYF	TRBJ2-7	TRBV4-1	14
CASSDSMESEQFF	TRBJ2-1	TRBV6-4	13
CASSYSGQLGDTQYF	TRBJ2-3	TRBV6-6	15
CASSYGTGNNEQFF	TRBJ2-1	TRBV5-6	14
CASSSIGGNTGELFF	TRBJ2-2	TRBV6-5	15
CASSLLGKTVTDTQYF	TRBJ2-3	TRBV28	16
CASSYSESGDSAPLHF	TRBJ1-6	TRBV6-5	16
CASSKGILSGNTIYF	TRBJ1-3	TRBV19	15
CASSSGTGGYGYTF	TRBJ1-2	TRBV28	14
CASSFSSGSFQETQYF	TRBJ2-5	TRBV7-8	16
CASSRTGQRDEKLFF	TRBJ1-4	TRBV2	15
CASSPAPLFSGNTIYF	TRBJ1-3	TRBV5-5	16
CASSAGTANTEAFF	TRBJ1-1	TRBV5-1	14
CASSIVTPGGLNQPQHF	TRBJ1-5	TRBV19	17
CASRMAGGLGSYNEQFF	TRBJ2-1	TRBV19	17
CASSLATGRGNTGELFF	TRBJ2-2	TRBV7-8	17
CASTGTGNTEAFF	TRBJ1-1	TRBV28	13